A single sample gave rise to the 12 T cell receptor beta chains below, sequenced in a study of T-cell memory formation after mild COVID-19. TCRdb fed the 5' RACE reads into MiXCR, producing one record per CDR3 protein. The sample holds hundreds of thousands of distinct CDR3 sequences, roughly 26% seen once. Material: PBMCs or a T cell subset sorted from them (not recorded which). Receptor source: an adult woman who had mild COVID-19 (a few samples of this study predate the infection). Cell type and time point are not known.

This clonotype was seen a few times. The chain links TRBV20-1 to TRBJ2-7, with a weak D call TRBD1 (5 bases). The V end lost 0 bases, the J end lost 3 bases, and 12 bases lay between the germline ends. CDR3 length equals 14 residues. Per the germline V gene, CDR1 is DFQATT and CDR2 is SNEGSKA (reference sequence). CDR3 nucleotide sequence: TGCAGTGCTAGAGATGGGGCAGTCCGCTACGAGCAGTACTTC. This gives the protein CSARDGAVRYEQYF.

This clonotype has at least ten counts. The chain employs TRBV5-5 and TRBJ2-3; no clear D. Trimming cost V 0 bases and J 4 bases, with 3 bases left between them. In germline, CDR1 is SGHKS, CDR2 YYEKEE (reference sequence). This CDR3 has 12 amino acids. The CDR3 here is CASSLDADTQYF. For the CDR3, the DNA is TGTGCCAGCAGCTTGGACGCAGATACGCAGTATTTT.

This clonotype has only a few counts. J is TRBJ2-5 and V is TRBV12-3 or TRBV12-4, with TRBD2 identical over 7 bases. Losses at the gene ends were 1 base for V and 1 base for J; bases not matched to a gene: 6. The CDR3 totals 16 residues. In nucleotides, the CDR3 is TGTGCCAGCAGTTTAGGTGGGACTACTTTCCAAGAGACCCAGTACTTC. It translates to CASSLGGTTFQETQYF.

This clonotype was detected only a few times. The DNA for the CDR3 is TGTGCCAGCAGTTATATGAACACCGGGGAGCTGTTTTTT. Translated, it gives CASSYMNTGELFF. This chain joins TRBV6-6 and TRBJ2-2, with D unclear. With 3 bases removed from V and 1 base from J, the gap between germline ends came to 3 bases. This CDR3 spans 13 amino acids. Germline-derived CDR1 and CDR2 are MNHNY and SVGAGI (reference sequence).

The sample holds many counts of this clonotype. The chain couples TRBV30 to TRBJ2-2, with 7 bases that match TRBD1. V shed 2 bases, J shed 4 bases, and the junction held 4 bases outside the gene matches. The germline gives CDR1 GTSNPN, CDR2 SVGIG (reference sequence). CDR3 length: 14 residues. The DNA of the CDR3 is TGTGCCTGGAGTTGGGGACAGCCCACCGGGGAGCTGTTTTTT. This sequence encodes CAWSWGQPTGELFF.

This clonotype appeared a few times. This chain joins TRBV9 and TRBJ2-6; D unclear. CDR3 length equals 17 residues. Trimming took 3 bases from V and 0 from J, leaving 13 bases between them. Germline CDR1 reads SGDLS; CDR2 reads YYNGEE. The CDR3 spells CASSAAGGLSGANVLTF. The CDR3 DNA is TGTGCCAGCAGCGCGGCTGGTGGGCTCTCTGGGGCCAACGTCCTGACTTTC.

The rearrangement joins TRBV20-1 to TRBJ2-3; the match to TRBD2 covers 11 bases. CDR3 length: 18 amino acids. Germline V gene data show CDR1 as DFQATT and CDR2 as SNEGSKA (reference sequence). The ends lost 0 bases at V and 4 bases at J; junction bases unmatched: 12. Here the CDR3 DNA reads TGCAGTGCTAGAGATGGGCTAGCGGGGGGCCTTCGCGCAGATACGCAGTATTTT. Its translation is CSARDGLAGGLRADTQYF.

V and J are TRBV4-3 and TRBJ1-2; 7 bases fit TRBD1. V lost 4 bases and J lost 0; bases outside the gene matches: 8. Germline V gives CDR1 LGHNA, CDR2 YSLEER. There are 16 residues in the CDR3. The CDR3 region has the DNA TGCGCCAGCAGCCCGGGAGGGGGCTCGTCTAACTATGGCTACACCTTC. Translating it yields CASSPGGGSSNYGYTF.

The chain employs TRBV4-3 and TRBJ2-3, with D unclear. Germline CDR1 reads LGHNA; CDR2 reads YSLEER. The CDR3 contains 15 residues. The V and J ends lost 1 base and 2 bases respectively, with 10 bases between them. The CDR3 spells CASSQVLRTTDTQYF. CDR3 bases: TGCGCCAGCAGCCAAGTACTTAGAACCACAGATACGCAGTATTTT.

The rearrangement uses TRBV5-5 and TRBJ2-7; D may correspond to TRBD1 or TRBD2 (5 bases each). V was clipped by 0 bases and J by 2 bases, with 18 bases between them. Germline loops: CDR1 SGHKS, CDR2 YYEKEE (reference sequence). The CDR3 extends over 17 amino acids. The CDR3 sequence: CASSLGPTSRGPYEQYF. The CDR3 coding sequence is TGTGCCAGCAGCTTGGGGCCAACCAGCCGGGGACCCTACGAGCAGTACTTC.

This clonotype was observed at least ten times. The chain couples TRBV29-1 to TRBJ2-3; the D gene could be TRBD1 or TRBD2 (5 bases each). The CDR3 totals 11 residues. Deletions cut 8 bases from V and 6 bases from J, with 12 bases between. Germline V gene lookup returns CDR1 SQVTM and CDR2 ANQGSEA. CDR3: CSYDRGDTQYF. Written as DNA, the CDR3 is TGCAGCTATGACCGGGGCGATACGCAGTATTTT.

The chain combines TRBV2 with TRBJ2-1; D assignment may be TRBD1 or TRBD2 (6 bases each). The CDR3 is 15 residues long. Germline assignment: CDR1 SNHLY and CDR2 FYNNEI. Trimming shortened V by 4 bases and J by 10 bases, and 20 bases separated the two germline ends. CDR3 sequence (DNA): TGTGCCAGCAGTGCCCGAAGGGGGGAGTCAGGGGAGCAGTTCTTC. This encodes CASSARRGESGEQFF. Variable domain in full (rest from reference TRBV2 and TRBJ2-1): EPEVTQTPSHQVTQMGQEVILRCVPISNHLYFYWYRQILGQKVEFLVSFYNNEISEKSEIFDDQFSVERPDGSNFTLKIRSTKLEDSAMYFCASSARRGESGEQFFGPGTRLTVL.